The present TCR beta chain was sequenced within a study of T cells in Graves' hyperthyroidism and ophthalmopathy. Whole-study findings and limits: Among clonotypes expanded in thyroid above 0.001, most were also found in blood.

Trimming cost V 1 base and J 5 bases, with 5 bases left between them. Germline CDR1 SGHTA, CDR2 FQGNSA. The CDR3 spans 13 residues. This clonotype was seen ten or more times. Its antigen is unidentified. Regions amplified from RNA transcripts were the TCR beta CDR3 regions. The HTBI primer set was used in a first-round RT-PCR of the TCR CDR3. TCRdb re-analysed the multiplex PCR reads in MiXCR, keeping a single row per CDR3 protein. The data hold about 560,000 distinct CDR3 sequences, with approximately 16% observed a single time. Input material: blood. The chain is built from TRBV7-2 and TRBJ2-2; D gene uncertain. This receptor was identified in a young woman with Graves' hyperthyroidism. CDR3 nucleotide sequence: TGTGCCAGCAGCTTAGTAGCAACCGGGGAGCTGTTTTTT. It yields the protein CASSLVATGELFF. The complete variable domain, with remaining parts taken from reference TRBV7-2 and TRBJ2-2, reads GAGVSQSPSNKVTEKGKDVELRCDPISGHTALYWYRQSLGQGLEFLIYFQGNSAPDKSGLPSDRFSAERTGGSVSTLTIQRTQQEDSAVYLCASSLVATGELFFGEGSRLTVL.